This T cell receptor (beta chain) was observed in a study of blood T cell repertoires in COVID-19. In terms of age and location, participants ranged from about 18 to 89 years and lived in under 30 US areas. In assigning cohorts, the study relied on participant-reported clinical history. In the authors' workflow: Scientists estimated how many nucleated cells there were by amplifying reference gene primers. Sequenced by immunoSEQ multiplex PCR; TCRdb stores in-frame clones only, minus some. V and J calls and clone size come straight from that table; D and trimming were deduced from the DNA. This table holds some 250,000 clones, roughly nine tenths found once. V lost 5 bases, J lost 6 bases, and 3 bases stayed unmatched. The CDR3 sequence is 12 residues long.

This TCR derives from a human donor in a cohort exposed to, infected with or recovered from COVID-19 (not recorded which). The donor label of this sample is uncertain. Sequenced input: PBMCs or T cells enriched from blood (not recorded which). The chain joins TRBV12-3 or TRBV12-4 to TRBJ1-1; the match to TRBD1 covers 7 bases. This CDR3 is CASSRQGAEAFF. CDR3 coding DNA: TGTGCCAGCAGTCGACAGGGAGCTGAAGCTTTCTTT.